What follows is one T cell receptor (beta chain) and its context. Its cognate antigen has yet to be identified. There are no base qualities to consult, and no much larger clone falls within one base. This record comes from a study of T cell repertoires in cytomegalovirus infection (dated by TCRdb to about 2019). Turning to the overall study: Alongside well-studied HLA-B-restricted epitopes, the peptide stimulations were aimed at recently identified HLA-C-restricted CMV epitopes, whose presentation resists viral immunomodulation. Donor HLA type was relevant to the analysis, because carriage of CMV infection together with the matching HLA type was indicated by public TCR beta signatures. Results the study describes overall, beyond this receptor: Carriers of CMV infection plus the relevant HLA type were discriminated by the cumulative frequency of public TCR beta family members in the study cohort and in an independent roughly 350-donor cohort. The ex vivo response was dominated by HLA-C-restricted CMV-specific TCR beta clonotypes, which also provided the single most frequent clonotype in two of eight donors.

The listed sequencing device is Illumina HiSeq 1500. The public reads were quality trimmed at Q25 with fastp and then assembled into clones with MiXCR by TCRdb, keeping productive beta chains. Rows are unified per CDR3 protein, each entry keeping the most common DNA and genes. This sample has 20,000 to 30,000 distinct CDR3 sequences in its table, and roughly 20% of those were observed once. Roughly nine tenths of the sample goes to the ten largest clones. The treatment or condition label of this sample denotes: in vitro stimulation with specific CMV peptide epitopes to enrich CMV-specific T cells. Taken from the germline V gene, the CDR1 and CDR2 loops are MGHRA and YSYEKL. Inclusive of the bounding cysteine and phenylalanine, the CDR3 is 17 residues long. CDR3 DNA only is kept here, 51 bases in frame from base 1. V is cut back by 1 base and J by 2 bases, with 11 bases in the junction unmatched.

Sequenced here: CD8+ T cells from cultured PBMCs, sampled from culture after CMV antigen stimulation. Recombination connected TRBV4-1 to TRBJ2-7, and 7 junctional nucleotides match TRBD2. The source of this sequence is a human donor in good health (CMV status not recorded). Some clones in this sample may be carry-over from other donors' samples. The sequenced DNA is TGCGCCAGCAGCCAAGGGCAGCGGGACTTACCAGCCTACGAGCAGTACTTC. This gives the protein CASSQGQRDLPAYEQYF.